This passage covers 23 T cell receptor beta chains from one sample sequenced in a study of spatial heterogeneity in lung cancer. MiXCR was run by TCRdb on the 5' RACE reads, yielding one entry per CDR3 protein. The sample lists roughly 9,800 distinct CDR3 sequences; 6.1% were seen once. Time point of the sample: sample taken at primary tumor resection. This specimen was normal lung tissue next to the tumor, taken at surgery. Every receptor here comes from a male donor with early-stage non-small cell lung cancer.

This clonotype was seen repeatedly, ten times or more. The chain has TRBV6-2 or TRBV6-3 and TRBJ2-7; 9 positions match TRBD2. CDR3 length: 17 residues. V lost 5 bases, J lost 3 bases, and 14 bases stayed unmatched. The germline V gene encodes CDR1 MNHEY and CDR2 SVGEGT. CDR3 sequence: CASSPTLAGVGIYEQYF. As DNA, the CDR3 is TGTGCCAGCAGTCCTACCTTAGCGGGAGTTGGAATCTACGAGCAGTACTTC.

This clonotype showed up many times. The chain combines TRBV5-1 with TRBJ1-2; 9 positions match TRBD1. Germline CDR1 reads SGHRS; CDR2 reads YFSETQ. This CDR3 contains 13 residues. Trimming at V came to 3 bases and at J to 4 bases, leaving 1 base not matched to a gene. The CDR3 is CASSSQGAYGYTF. The CDR3 DNA sequence: TGCGCCAGCAGCTCACAGGGGGCCTATGGCTACACCTTC.

J is TRBJ2-7 and V is TRBV7-2; D is unresolved. Trimming removed 5 bases from V and 3 bases from J, with 17 bases in between. The CDR3 length is 15 residues. From germline, CDR1 is SGHTA and CDR2 FQGNSA. CDR3 DNA sequence: TGTGCCAGCAGCCCCAGTGCTCGGCAGCACTACGAGCAGTACTTC. Residues: CASSPSARQHYEQYF.

This clonotype was counted many times. The chain carries TRBV6-1 and TRBJ1-5; 7 positions agree with TRBD1. V shed 8 bases, J shed 3 bases, and the junction held 4 bases outside the gene matches. This CDR3 is built from 13 residues. The germline CDR1 and CDR2 sequences are MNHNS and SASEGT. The CDR3 reads CASGGQFNQPQHF. The CDR3 DNA follows: TGTGCCAGCGGGGGACAGTTCAATCAGCCCCAGCATTTT.

This clonotype was recorded at least ten times. J is TRBJ2-7 and V is TRBV6-5, with D uncertain. The germline gives CDR1 MNHEY, CDR2 SVGAGI. This CDR3 contains 11 residues. Trimming took off 8 bases at V and 2 bases at J, with 7 bases between the two ends. This CDR3 reads CASGDTYEQYF. The CDR3 region has the DNA TGTGCCAGCGGGGATACCTACGAGCAGTACTTC.

Ten or more counts support this clonotype. The chain links TRBV20-1 to TRBJ1-1, with unresolved D. The V end lost 3 bases, the J end lost 1 base, and 12 bases lay between the germline ends. Germline lookup yields CDR1 DFQATT and CDR2 SNEGSKA (reference sequence). The CDR3 consists of 14 residues. This chain's CDR3 is CSASLVNKNTEAFF. In nucleotides, the CDR3 is TGCAGTGCTAGTTTAGTTAACAAGAACACTGAAGCTTTCTTT.

This clonotype was seen a few times. The J gene is TRBJ2-3, the V gene TRBV6-5, with 8 bases identical to TRBD2. V lost 8 bases, J lost 5 bases, and 15 bases stayed unmatched. CDR3 length equals 16 residues. Germline CDR1 is MNHEY and CDR2 is SVGAGI. The CDR3 sequence: CASFPRQTSDKDTQYF. Written as DNA, the CDR3 is TGTGCCAGCTTCCCCCGGCAGACTAGCGATAAAGATACGCAGTATTTT.

This clonotype was seen at least ten times. The rearrangement links TRBV2 to TRBJ2-5; D not resolved. Trimming took off 0 bases at V and 5 bases at J, with 7 bases between the two ends. The CDR3 loop spans 13 amino acids. Germline loops: CDR1 SNHLY, CDR2 FYNNEI. The CDR3 loop is CASSEAPLETQYF. CDR3 in DNA: TGTGCCAGCAGTGAAGCGCCCCTGGAGACCCAGTACTTC.

There are a few counts of this clonotype. V usage is TRBV5-1 and J usage is TRBJ2-1; 8 bases agree with TRBD2. Trimming at V came to 0 bases and at J to 9 bases, leaving 11 bases not matched to a gene. CDR1 SGHRS and CDR2 YFSETQ come from the germline V gene. This CDR3 has 16 amino acids. CDR3 sequence reads: CASSLGAGGSPVEQFF. The CDR3 DNA reads TGCGCCAGCAGCTTGGGTGCGGGGGGATCCCCCGTTGAGCAGTTCTTC.

This clonotype was counted many times. This chain uses TRBV4-3 with TRBJ1-2; D remains ambiguous. The V and J ends lost 0 bases and 8 bases respectively, with 13 bases between them. Germline V gene lookup returns CDR1 LGHNA and CDR2 YSLEER. The CDR3 covers 14 residues. This chain's CDR3 is CASSQELREEGYTF. The CDR3 DNA sequence: TGCGCCAGCAGCCAAGAGCTGAGGGAAGAAGGCTACACCTTC.

In its sample, this clonotype was seen many times. The chain joins TRBV3-1 to TRBJ1-1; TRBD1 aligns across 7 bases. Trimming at V came to 4 bases and at J to 5 bases, leaving 7 bases not matched to a gene. The CDR3 consists of 14 residues. Germline CDR1 reads LGHDT; CDR2 reads YNNKEL (reference sequence). The CDR3 coding sequence is TGTGCCAGCAGCCTCAGACAGGGAGGGACTGAAGCTTTCTTT. This translates into CASSLRQGGTEAFF.

This clonotype ranks as medium-sized. This chain links TRBV5-4 with TRBJ2-3; TRBD2 matches at 11 bases. After removal of 5 bases from V and 4 bases from J, the junction contained 3 bases not matched to a gene. Germline CDR1 SGHNT, CDR2 YYREEE (reference sequence). The length of the CDR3 is 14 residues. In nucleotides, the CDR3 is TGTGCCAGCAGTAGCGGGAGGGCCTCAGATACGCAGTATTTT. Translating it yields CASSSGRASDTQYF.

This clonotype was detected ten times or more. The chain uses TRBV15 and TRBJ1-2; D remains unclear. The germline V gene has CDR1 LNHNV and CDR2 YYDKDF (reference sequence). The V end was cut by 6 bases, the J end by 8 bases, with 10 bases between. The CDR3 runs 11 residues. In DNA form, the CDR3 reads TGTGCCACCAGTAGCGGCGGCGGCTACACCTTC. It translates to CATSSGGGYTF.

This clonotype was counted many times. V is TRBV6-1 and J is TRBJ2-1, with D unclear. This CDR3 contains 13 residues. Germline V CDR1 and CDR2: MNHNS, SASEGT. The ends were cut back, 2 bases at V and 6 bases at J, with 8 bases in the middle. Here the CDR3 DNA reads TGTGCCAGCAGTGAAAGCCAGGTCAATGAGCAGTTCTTC. Residues: CASSESQVNEQFF.

This clonotype is medium-sized. V gene TRBV7-3 combines with J gene TRBJ1-3, with D maybe TRBD1 (6 bases). V lost 6 bases, J lost 3 bases, and 12 bases lay in between. In germline, CDR1 is SGHTA, CDR2 FQGTGA. The CDR3 loop spans 14 amino acids. CDR3 amino acids: CASSSGQIGNTIYF. In nucleotides, the CDR3 is TGTGCCAGCAGTTCCGGACAGATTGGAAACACCATATATTTT.

This clonotype was detected many times. The chain combines TRBV7-9 with TRBJ1-1; 8 bases map to TRBD1. Germline CDR1 is SEHNR and CDR2 is FQNEAQ (reference sequence). V lost 3 bases and J lost 4; bases outside the gene matches: 1. CDR3 length: 13 residues. The CDR3 protein is CASSFTGGTEAFF. CDR3 bases: TGTGCCAGCAGCTTCACAGGGGGCACTGAAGCTTTCTTT.

This clonotype is medium-sized. This chain joins TRBV2 and TRBJ2-7; D is uncertain. The germline V gene has CDR1 SNHLY and CDR2 FYNNEI. This CDR3 comprises 14 residues. V lost 2 bases to trimming and J lost 3 bases, with 11 bases between them. CDR3 residues: CASSERGSFYEQYF. DNA of the CDR3: TGTGCCAGCAGTGAACGTGGAAGCTTCTACGAGCAGTACTTC.

This clonotype is large. This chain connects TRBV6-5 to TRBJ2-3; the D is unclear. Trimming took 2 bases from V and 4 from J, leaving 10 bases between them. CDR1 and CDR2 from the germline V gene are MNHEY and SVGAGI. The CDR3 covers 14 residues. As DNA, the CDR3 is TGTGCCAGCAGTTACAACCCAAAGGCAGATACGCAGTATTTT. Encoded protein: CASSYNPKADTQYF.

The CDR3 region is CSALGTSGPRGEQFF. Written as DNA, the CDR3 is TGCAGTGCACTCGGGACTAGCGGGCCCCGGGGTGAGCAGTTCTTC. The chain couples TRBV20-1 to TRBJ2-1; 12 bases are a match to TRBD2. The V gene's germline CDR1 is DFQATT and CDR2 SNEGSKA (reference sequence). V was pared by 6 bases and J by 9 bases, with 12 bases of the junction left unmatched. CDR3 length: 15 residues.

Ten or more counts support this clonotype. CDR3 in amino acids: CASSQTGEGTEAFF. DNA of the CDR3: TGTGCCAGCAGCCAGACAGGGGAGGGGACTGAAGCTTTCTTT. The genes are TRBV7-6 and TRBJ1-1, with 8 bases lining up with TRBD1. The V gene end was trimmed by 5 bases and the J gene end by 5 bases; junction bases not matched to a gene: 7. The CDR3 totals 14 residues. Germline assignment: CDR1 SGHVS and CDR2 FNYEAQ.

The table lists this clonotype with many counts. The V call is TRBV19, the J call TRBJ2-3; 7 positions agree with TRBD2. Losses at the gene ends were 7 bases for V and 0 bases for J; bases not matched to a gene: 13. This CDR3 contains 17 residues. Germline values: CDR1 LNHDA, CDR2 SQIVND (reference sequence). CDR3 nucleotide sequence: TGTGCCAGTACCTCGTGGGCGGGAGCGGGGAGCACAGATACGCAGTATTTT. This codes for CASTSWAGAGSTDTQYF.

This chain links TRBV11-2 with TRBJ2-2, with D uncertain. This CDR3 region has 13 residues. Germline assignment: CDR1 SGHAT and CDR2 FQNNGV. The germline V and J ends were trimmed by 1 base and 9 bases, with 9 bases remaining between them. In DNA form, the CDR3 reads TGTGCCAGCAGCTTAGTCTCAGTCAGGGAGCTGTTTTTT. Translation: CASSLVSVRELFF.

By frequency in the sample, this clonotype is medium-sized. The chain combines TRBV6-5 with TRBJ2-3, with 7 bases lining up with TRBD1. Trimming removed 6 bases from V and 0 bases from J; junction bases left unmatched: 6. The CDR3 has 15 residues. The germline V gene encodes CDR1 MNHEY and CDR2 SVGAGI. The DNA for the CDR3 is TGTGCCAGCAGCGTACAGGGGCAGAGCACAGATACGCAGTATTTT. This encodes CASSVQGQSTDTQYF.